These 12 T cell receptor beta chains came from one sample sequenced in a study of blood T cell repertoires in COVID-19. The repertoire was sequenced with immunoSEQ multiplex PCR; TCRdb's copy has only in-frame clones and lacks some. Of about 25,000 clones listed, 80% to 85% are singletons. Sequences were obtained from peripheral blood. The origin of the receptors is a man between 70 and 80 years old with acute or convalescent COVID-19.

This rearrangement joins TRBV3-1 (or the pseudogene TRBV3-2) to TRBJ2-3; 10 bases match TRBD2. The trim removed 8 bases at V and 13 bases at J, leaving 12 bases unmatched. This CDR3 comprises 13 residues. Germline CDR1 reads LGHDT; CDR2 reads YNNKEL (reference sequence). The CDR3 region is CASGSSGRRGKYF. The CDR3 DNA reads as TGTGCCAGCGGGTCTAGCGGGAGAAGGGGGAAGTATTTT.

The CDR3 spells CASSAGTGLYGYTF. The CDR3 DNA reads as TGTGCCAGCAGTGCGGGGACAGGTCTCTATGGCTACACCTTC. The chain has TRBV2 and TRBJ1-2, with 8 positions matching TRBD1. CDR3 length: 14 residues. Germline CDR1 and CDR2: SNHLY and FYNNEI. V shed 4 bases, J shed 4 bases, and the junction held 5 bases outside the gene matches.

The chain employs TRBV30 and TRBJ1-5, with a weak D call TRBD1 (5 bases). The CDR3 contains 13 residues. V lost 0 bases and J 7 bases, leaving 10 bases between the germline ends. Per the germline V gene, CDR1 is GTSNPN and CDR2 is SVGIG (reference sequence). The CDR3: CAWSVRGRQPQHF. CDR3 DNA: TGTGCCTGGAGTGTAAGGGGTCGCCAGCCCCAGCATTTT. Full variable domain (missing parts from reference TRBV30 and TRBJ1-5): SQTIHQWPATLVQPVGSPLSLECTVEGTSNPNLYWYRQAAGRGLQLLFYSVGIGQISSEVPQNLSASRPQDRQFILSSKKLLLSDSGFYLCAWSVRGRQPQHFGDGTRLSIL.

This chain joins TRBV24-1 and TRBJ2-4; tentatively, D is TRBD2 (6 bases). This CDR3 is 16 amino acids long. Trimming removed 3 bases from V and 0 bases from J, with 11 bases in between. Germline V gives CDR1 KGHDR, CDR2 SFDVKD. This CDR3 is CATSDAAAGAKNIQYF. The CDR3, as DNA: TGTGCCACCAGTGATGCCGCAGCGGGAGCCAAAAACATTCAGTACTTC.

The rearrangement joins TRBV18 to TRBJ2-1; tentative D call: TRBD2 (6 bases). Trimming took off 3 bases at V and 9 bases at J, with 15 bases between the two ends. Germline CDR1 KGHSH, CDR2 LQKENI. The CDR3 spans 14 residues. The CDR3: CASSPTRSTSEQFF. DNA of the CDR3: TGTGCCAGCTCACCGACTAGATCTACCAGTGAGCAGTTCTTC.

This rearrangement joins TRBV30 to TRBJ1-5; the match to TRBD1 covers 7 bases. The CDR3 sequence is 14 residues long. V was pared by 2 bases and J by 7 bases, with 8 bases of the junction left unmatched. Germline V gene sequence: CDR1 GTSNPN, CDR2 SVGIG (reference sequence). CDR3 nucleotide sequence: TGTGCCTGGAGTACCGGACAGGATCGCCAGCCCCAGCATTTT. Protein sequence: CAWSTGQDRQPQHF.

This sequence joins TRBV18 and TRBJ2-5, with 7 nucleotides matching TRBD1. Trimming at V came to 3 bases and at J to 5 bases, leaving 9 bases not matched to a gene. Looked up from germline, CDR1 is KGHSH and CDR2 is LQKENI. This CDR3 comprises 15 residues. DNA for the CDR3: TGTGCCAGCTCACCGAATACAGGGGCAGGGGAGACCCAGTACTTC. Translation gives CASSPNTGAGETQYF.

The rearrangement joins TRBV19 to TRBJ1-1; 8 nucleotides line up with TRBD1. Trimming took 2 bases from V and 4 from J; bases not matched to a gene: 3. The V gene's germline CDR1 is LNHDA and CDR2 SQIVND (reference sequence). The CDR3 is 14 amino acids. CDR3 DNA sequence: TGTGCCAGTAGTATACAGGGGGCGGTCACTGAAGCTTTCTTT. Translating gives CASSIQGAVTEAFF.

The chain couples TRBV6-2 or TRBV6-3 to TRBJ2-2, with a weak D call TRBD2 (5 bases). CDR3 size: 14 residues. In germline, CDR1 is MNHEY, CDR2 SVGEGT. Trimming left V 2 bases short and J 5 bases short, with 9 bases between. This chain's CDR3 is CASSYREVTGELFF. The CDR3 DNA follows: TGTGCCAGCAGTTACCGGGAAGTAACCGGGGAGCTGTTTTTT.

This chain connects TRBV13 to TRBJ1-1, with TRBD1 matching over 9 bases. This CDR3 is 15 amino acids long. CDR1 and CDR2 (germline): PRHDT, FYEKMQ (reference sequence). Trimming took 4 bases from V and 2 from J; bases not matched to a gene: 5. The CDR3 sequence: CASSSQGAGNTEAFF. CDR3 nucleotide sequence: TGTGCCAGCAGCTCACAGGGGGCTGGAAACACTGAAGCTTTCTTT.

This sequence joins TRBV6-2 or TRBV6-3 and TRBJ2-7, with TRBD1 identical over 7 bases. CDR1 is MNHEY and CDR2 is SVGEGT in the germline V gene. This CDR3 is built from 18 residues. Germline trimming cut 2 bases from V and 1 base from J; bases unmatched to any gene: 14. The CDR3, as DNA: TGTGCCAGCAGTTACCCCGGGACAGCCATAGGTACTTCCTACGAGCAGTACTTC. Translation: CASSYPGTAIGTSYEQYF.

This clone was seen a single time. The chain is built from TRBV19 and TRBJ2-6; D unclear. The germline V gene has CDR1 LNHDA and CDR2 SQIVND (reference sequence). The length of the CDR3 is 15 residues. Trimming took off 5 bases at V and 0 bases at J, with 8 bases between the two ends. CDR3 bases: TGTGCCAGTAGTCAACCGGGCTCTGGGGCCAACGTCCTGACTTTC. Translated: CASSQPGSGANVLTF. The variable domain in full, with the rest retrieved from reference TRBV19 and TRBJ2-6, is DGGITQSPKYLFRKEGQNVTLSCEQNLNHDAMYWYRQDPGQGLRLIYYSQIVNDFQKGDIAEGYSVSREKKESFPLTVTSAQKNPTAFYLCASSQPGSGANVLTFGAGSRLTVL.